Reported below is one TCR beta chain. The data were taken from a study of OX40 agonist ivuxolimab in advanced cancers. Trimming took off 5 bases at V and 4 bases at J, with 9 bases between the two ends. This CDR3 comprises 11 residues. CDR1 and CDR2 from the germline V gene are DFQATT and SNEGSKA (reference sequence). Using immunoSEQ multiplex PCR, the repertoire was profiled, and TCRdb retains in-frame clones only, with some absent. The data show just over 90,000 clones, 90% to 95% seen once. The clonotype was recovered from an adult with an advanced solid tumor such as melanoma, head and neck, liver or kidney cancer. The sample consisted of CD4+ or CD8+ T cells sorted from blood, taken in a trial of the OX40 agonist ivuxolimab. The V gene is TRBV20-1, the J gene TRBJ2-7, with D uncertain. Here the CDR3 reads CSAGPLYEQYF. Here the CDR3 DNA reads TGCAGTGCTGGTCCGCTATACGAGCAGTACTTC.